This T cell receptor (beta chain) stems from a study of Graves' ophthalmopathy and Graves' hyperthyroidism. Scientists amplified the TCR beta CDR3 regions from RNA transcripts. First-round RT-PCR used HTBI primers; second-round multiplex PCR followed. Using its own MiXCR run on the multiplex PCR reads, TCRdb lists one record per CDR3 protein. The sample yields about 50,000 distinct CDR3 sequences, more than 40% seen once. V lost 3 bases and J 1 base, leaving 9 bases between the germline ends. Per germline, CDR1 LNHDA and CDR2 SQIVND (reference sequence). The CDR3 spans 14 residues. The TCR originated in an adult woman with Graves' ophthalmopathy. This rearrangement joins TRBV19 to TRBJ1-1, with D uncertain. The source material was peripheral blood. CDR3 DNA sequence: TGTGCCAGTAGTATCGGGCGGGAGAACACTGAAGCTTTCTTT. It specifies CASSIGRENTEAFF.